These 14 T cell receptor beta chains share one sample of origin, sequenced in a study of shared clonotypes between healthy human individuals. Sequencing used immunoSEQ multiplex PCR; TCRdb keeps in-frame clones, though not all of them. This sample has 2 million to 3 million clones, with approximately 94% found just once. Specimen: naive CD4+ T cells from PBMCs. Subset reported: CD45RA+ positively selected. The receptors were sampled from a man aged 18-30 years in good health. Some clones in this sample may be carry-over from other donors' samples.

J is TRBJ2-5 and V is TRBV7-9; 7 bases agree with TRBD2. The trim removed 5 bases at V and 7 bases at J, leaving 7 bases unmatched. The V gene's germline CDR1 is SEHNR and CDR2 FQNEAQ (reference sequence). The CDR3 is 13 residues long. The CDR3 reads CASSPRSGGTQYF. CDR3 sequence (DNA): TGTGCCAGCAGCCCGCGTTCGGGGGGGACCCAGTACTTC.

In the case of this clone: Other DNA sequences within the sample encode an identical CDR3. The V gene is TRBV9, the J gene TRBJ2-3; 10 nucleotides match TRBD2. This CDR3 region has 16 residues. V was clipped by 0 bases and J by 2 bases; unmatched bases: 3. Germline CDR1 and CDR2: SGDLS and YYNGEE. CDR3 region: CASSVGLAGDTDTQYF. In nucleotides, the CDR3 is TGTGCCAGCAGCGTAGGGCTAGCGGGAGACACAGATACGCAGTATTTT.

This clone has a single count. CDR3 amino acids: CASSTIKPGVKGYTF. CDR3 bases: TGTGCCAGCAGCACCATAAAGCCAGGGGTTAAGGGCTACACCTTC. The chain employs TRBV11-2 and TRBJ1-2, with D perhaps matching TRBD1 (6 bases). The germline V gene has CDR1 SGHAT and CDR2 FQNNGV. V was trimmed by 5 bases and J by 8 bases, leaving 21 bases between them. The CDR3 is 15 amino acids.

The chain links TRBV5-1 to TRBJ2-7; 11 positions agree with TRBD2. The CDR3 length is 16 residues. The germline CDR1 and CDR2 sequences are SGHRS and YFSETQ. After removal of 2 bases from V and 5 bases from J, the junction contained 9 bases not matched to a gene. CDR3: CASSLLAGAISHEQYF. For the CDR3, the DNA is TGCGCCAGCAGCTTACTAGCGGGAGCCATTTCCCACGAGCAGTACTTC.

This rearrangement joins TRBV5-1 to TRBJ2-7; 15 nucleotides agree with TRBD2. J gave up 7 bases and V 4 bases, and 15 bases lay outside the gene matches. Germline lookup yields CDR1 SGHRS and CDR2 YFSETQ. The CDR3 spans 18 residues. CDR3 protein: CASSVGLAGGSRGREQYF. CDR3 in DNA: TGCGCCAGCAGCGTTGGACTAGCGGGAGGGAGTAGAGGCAGGGAGCAGTACTTC.

The CDR3 DNA reads as TGTGCCAGCAGCTTAAGACTAGCGGGAGGTGGAACCTCCTACAATGAGCAGTTCTTC. As protein: CASSLRLAGGGTSYNEQFF. The genes are TRBV7-6 and TRBJ2-1; TRBD2 aligns across 13 bases. Trimming at V came to 2 bases and at J to 0 bases, leaving 7 bases not matched to a gene. The length of the CDR3 is 19 residues. Germline V CDR1 and CDR2: SGHVS, FNYEAQ.

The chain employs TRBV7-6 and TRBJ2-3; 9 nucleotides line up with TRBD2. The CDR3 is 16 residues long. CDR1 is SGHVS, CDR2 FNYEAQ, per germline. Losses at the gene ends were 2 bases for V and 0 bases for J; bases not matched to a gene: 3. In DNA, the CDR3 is TGTGCCAGCAGCTTATCGCTAGCGGGAAGCACAGATACGCAGTATTTT. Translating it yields CASSLSLAGSTDTQYF. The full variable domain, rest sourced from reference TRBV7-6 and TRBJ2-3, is GAGVSQSPRYKVTKRGQDVALRCDPISGHVSLYWYRQALGQGPEFLTYFNYEAQQDKSGLPNDRFSAERPEGSISTLTIQRTEQRDSAMYRCASSLSLAGSTDTQYFGPGTRLTVL.

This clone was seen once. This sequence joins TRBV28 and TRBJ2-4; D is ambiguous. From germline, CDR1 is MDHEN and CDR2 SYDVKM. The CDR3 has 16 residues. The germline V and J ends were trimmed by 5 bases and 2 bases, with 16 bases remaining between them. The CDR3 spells CASSPVDVHPKNIQYF. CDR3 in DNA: TGTGCCAGCAGTCCGGTGGATGTACACCCCAAAAACATTCAGTACTTC.

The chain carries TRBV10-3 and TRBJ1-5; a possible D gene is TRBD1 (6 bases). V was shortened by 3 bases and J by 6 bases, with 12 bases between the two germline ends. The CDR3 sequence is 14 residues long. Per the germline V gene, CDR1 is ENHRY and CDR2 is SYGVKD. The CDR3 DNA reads TGTGCCATCAGTGACGGGGGGGCCTCTCAGCCCCAGCATTTT. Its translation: CAISDGGASQPQHF.

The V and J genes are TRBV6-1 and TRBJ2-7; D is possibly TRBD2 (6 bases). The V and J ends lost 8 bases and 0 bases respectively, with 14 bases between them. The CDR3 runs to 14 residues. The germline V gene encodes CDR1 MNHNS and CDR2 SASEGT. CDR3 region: CASLVAASSYEQYF. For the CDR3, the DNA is TGTGCCAGCCTCGTAGCGGCTAGCTCCTACGAGCAGTACTTC.

This CDR3 reads CASSLGTGLSYGYTF. Here the CDR3 DNA reads TGTGCCAGCAGCTTAGGTACAGGGTTGAGCTATGGCTACACCTTC. The chain employs TRBV11-2 and TRBJ1-2; perhaps TRBD1 as D (6 bases). The CDR3 covers 15 residues. V lost 1 base, J lost 4 bases, and 13 bases lay in between. Germline V CDR1 and CDR2: SGHAT, FQNNGV.

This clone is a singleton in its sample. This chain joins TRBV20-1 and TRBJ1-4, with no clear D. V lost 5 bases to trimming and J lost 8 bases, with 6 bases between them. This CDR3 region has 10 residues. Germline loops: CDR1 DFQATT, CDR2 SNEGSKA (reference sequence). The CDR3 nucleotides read TGCAGTGCTTTTGGGGAAAAACTGTTTTTT. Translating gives CSAFGEKLFF.

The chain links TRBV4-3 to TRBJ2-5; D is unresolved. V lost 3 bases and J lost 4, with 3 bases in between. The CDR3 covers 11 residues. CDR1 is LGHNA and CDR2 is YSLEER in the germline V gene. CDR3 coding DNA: TGCGCCAGCAGCCACGGAGAGACCCAGTACTTC. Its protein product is CASSHGETQYF.

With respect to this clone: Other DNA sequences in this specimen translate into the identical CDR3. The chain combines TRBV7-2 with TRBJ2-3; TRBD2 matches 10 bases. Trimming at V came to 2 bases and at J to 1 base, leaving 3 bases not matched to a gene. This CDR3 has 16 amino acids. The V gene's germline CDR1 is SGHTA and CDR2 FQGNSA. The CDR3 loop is CASSLRLAGGTDTQYF. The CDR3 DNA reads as TGTGCCAGCAGCTTACGGCTAGCGGGGGGCACAGATACGCAGTATTTT.